These 22 T cell receptor beta chains were sequenced from one sample in a study of blood T cell repertoires in COVID-19. Sequencing was performed with immunoSEQ multiplex PCR; in TCRdb, only in-frame clones are kept and a portion is missing. The table shows 260,000 or so clones, with approximately 85% occurring only once. The material sequenced was peripheral blood. The receptors shown here come from a young man with active or convalescent COVID-19.

V gene TRBV19 combines with J gene TRBJ1-1; 9 bases are a match to TRBD1. The CDR3 sequence is 15 residues long. V lost 4 bases and J lost 1; bases outside the gene matches: 4. From germline, CDR1 is LNHDA and CDR2 SQIVND (reference sequence). The CDR3 sequence: CASSTTGGANTEAFF. CDR3 coding DNA: TGTGCCAGTAGTACAACAGGGGGCGCGAACACTGAAGCTTTCTTT. Full variable domain (rest looked up from reference TRBV19 and TRBJ1-1): DGGITQSPKYLFRKEGQNVTLSCEQNLNHDAMYWYRQDPGQGLRLIYYSQIVNDFQKGDIAEGYSVSREKKESFPLTVTSAQKNPTAFYLCASSTTGGANTEAFFGQGTRLTVV.

The chain joins TRBV3-1 (or the pseudogene TRBV3-2) to TRBJ1-1, with 7 bases fitting TRBD1. With V trimmed by 5 bases and J by 5 bases, 8 bases remained unmatched. CDR1 and CDR2 (germline): LGHDT, YNNKEL (reference sequence). The CDR3 extends over 14 amino acids. This chain's CDR3 is CASSLGQQGTEAFF. DNA of the CDR3: TGTGCCAGCAGCTTAGGCCAACAGGGGACTGAAGCTTTCTTT.

Turning to this clone: Other DNA sequences in this specimen translate into the identical CDR3. The V and J genes are TRBV2 and TRBJ2-7, with 8 bases identical to TRBD1. CDR3 length: 14 residues. V shed 6 bases, J shed 2 bases, and the junction held 6 bases outside the gene matches. The germline CDR1 and CDR2 sequences are SNHLY and FYNNEI. The CDR3 DNA reads as TGTGCCAGCAGAGCTGGGACAGGAGCCTACGAGCAGTACTTC. Protein: CASRAGTGAYEQYF.

J is TRBJ1-6 and V is TRBV5-6; 7 nucleotides line up with TRBD1. CDR3 size: 16 residues. Germline CDR1 is SGHDT and CDR2 is YYEEEE. V shed 2 bases, J shed 5 bases, and the junction held 7 bases outside the gene matches. The CDR3 sequence: CASSFRDSLNNSPLHF. The CDR3 DNA follows: TGTGCCAGCAGCTTCCGGGACAGCCTGAATAATTCACCCCTCCACTTT. Supplemented by reference TRBV5-6 and TRBJ1-6, the full variable domain reads DAGVTQSPTHLIKTRGQQVTLRCSPKSGHDTVSWYQQALGQGPQFIFQYYEEEERQRGNFPDRFSGHQFPNYSSELNVNALLLGDSALYLCASSFRDSLNNSPLHFGNGTRLTVT.

The CDR3 DNA follows: TGTGCCAGCAGCCTAATCCAGGGCTCTGGAAACACCATATATTTT. It is translated as CASSLIQGSGNTIYF. The chain is built from TRBV3-1 (or the pseudogene TRBV3-2) and TRBJ1-3; TRBD1 is a possible D gene (5 bases). Trimming stripped 4 bases from V and 0 bases from J, with 10 bases between. Germline loops: CDR1 LGHDT, CDR2 YNNKEL (reference sequence). This CDR3 has 15 amino acids.

This sequence joins TRBV9 and TRBJ2-7, with 7 bases matching TRBD1. J lost 6 bases, V lost 3 bases, and 9 bases had no gene match. Germline assignment: CDR1 SGDLS and CDR2 YYNGEE. The CDR3 extends over 14 amino acids. This CDR3 reads CASSAEQGRGEQYF. In DNA form, the CDR3 reads TGTGCCAGCAGCGCGGAACAGGGGCGAGGCGAGCAGTACTTC.

The table lists this clone with a count of one. J is TRBJ2-7 and V is TRBV19; 8 nucleotides line up with TRBD1. Per the germline V gene, CDR1 is LNHDA and CDR2 is SQIVND (reference sequence). The CDR3 contains 15 residues. Trimming at V came to 1 base and at J to 0 bases, leaving 2 bases not matched to a gene. Here the CDR3 reads CASSIGQGISYEQYF. The CDR3 DNA reads as TGTGCCAGTAGTATAGGACAGGGGATCTCCTACGAGCAGTACTTC. The whole variable domain, remainder taken from reference TRBV19 and TRBJ2-7, is DGGITQSPKYLFRKEGQNVTLSCEQNLNHDAMYWYRQDPGQGLRLIYYSQIVNDFQKGDIAEGYSVSREKKESFPLTVTSAQKNPTAFYLCASSIGQGISYEQYFGPGTRLTVT.

The chain couples TRBV25-1 to TRBJ2-3, with 7 bases lining up with TRBD2. The CDR3 is made up of 15 amino acids. V lost 1 base, J lost 6 bases, and 7 bases stayed unmatched. Germline assignment: CDR1 MGHDK and CDR2 SYGVNS. The CDR3 here is CASSEWGEGGDTQYF. Written as DNA, the CDR3 is TGTGCCAGCAGTGAATGGGGGGAGGGTGGCGATACGCAGTATTTT.

The chain is built from TRBV9 and TRBJ1-2; 8 bases are a match to TRBD1. The germline V gene has CDR1 SGDLS and CDR2 YYNGEE. The length of the CDR3 is 15 residues. V gave up 7 bases and J gave up 4 bases; unmatched junction bases: 12. The CDR3 here is CASSRIGQGGYGYTF. CDR3 coding DNA: TGTGCCAGCTCTCGCATCGGACAGGGTGGCTATGGCTACACCTTC.

The chain recombines TRBV27 with TRBJ2-7; 7 bases are a match to TRBD1. With 4 bases clipped from V and 0 bases from J, the junction kept 6 bases outside the gene matches. The CDR3 has 15 amino acids. Germline CDR1 reads MNHEY; CDR2 reads SMNVEV (reference sequence). The CDR3 coding sequence is TGTGCCAGCAGTTGGACAGGCGATATCTCCTACGAGCAGTACTTC. Translated, it gives CASSWTGDISYEQYF.

V usage is TRBV5-1 and J usage is TRBJ1-1; 8 nucleotides agree with TRBD1. With V trimmed by 4 bases and J by 4 bases, 6 bases remained unmatched. The CDR3 consists of 14 residues. Germline values: CDR1 SGHRS, CDR2 YFSETQ. The CDR3 region has the DNA TGCGCCAGCAGCCCCGACAGGGGACGCACTGAAGCTTTCTTT. As protein: CASSPDRGRTEAFF.

The gene calls are TRBV14 and TRBJ1-2; D is possibly TRBD1 (5 bases). There are 15 residues in the CDR3. V was clipped by 4 bases and J by 3 bases, with 15 bases between them. Germline V CDR1 and CDR2: SGHDN, FVKESK. Here the CDR3 DNA reads TGTGCCAGCAGCCGAGACAGTCCCTCTCACTATGGCTACACCTTC. As protein: CASSRDSPSHYGYTF.

The rearrangement uses TRBV3-1 (or the pseudogene TRBV3-2) and TRBJ2-5, with D unclear. Trimming stripped 1 base from V and 2 bases from J, with 8 bases between. The CDR3 loop spans 14 amino acids. Germline V lookup: CDR1 LGHDT, CDR2 YNNKEL (reference sequence). CDR3 bases: TGTGCCAGCAGCCAAGCGGGTTCACAAGAGACCCAGTACTTC. Translating it yields CASSQAGSQETQYF.

This clone showed up just once. The chain joins TRBV11-2 to TRBJ1-2; D is ambiguous. This CDR3 is 15 amino acids long. Germline loops: CDR1 SGHAT, CDR2 FQNNGV. V shed 2 bases and J shed 8 bases, with 18 bases lying between them. CDR3 loop: CASSLIRRGLGGYTF. The CDR3 bases are TGTGCCAGCAGCTTAATTCGCCGGGGATTAGGGGGCTACACCTTC.

The chain is built from TRBV24-1 and TRBJ1-2, with D possibly matching TRBD1 (5 bases). CDR1 is KGHDR and CDR2 is SFDVKD in the germline V gene. Trimming removed 5 bases from V and 2 bases from J, with 11 bases in between. The CDR3 has 14 residues. The DNA for the CDR3 is TGTGCCACCAGTGGGGGCAGTTTAAACTATGGCTACACCTTC. It encodes CATSGGSLNYGYTF.

The chain carries TRBV4-3 and TRBJ1-4; 8 bases align to TRBD1. With 0 bases clipped from V and 5 bases from J, the junction kept 5 bases outside the gene matches. Looked up from germline, CDR1 is LGHNA and CDR2 is YSLEER. The CDR3 has 16 amino acids. CDR3 loop: CASSQDDRGENEKLFF. CDR3 in DNA: TGCGCCAGCAGCCAAGACGACAGGGGCGAGAATGAAAAACTGTTTTTT.

The chain has TRBV10-3 and TRBJ1-1; perhaps TRBD1 as D (6 bases). The V gene's germline CDR1 is ENHRY and CDR2 SYGVKD. The ends were cut back, 2 bases at V and 0 bases at J, with 7 bases in the middle. This CDR3 contains 14 residues. This CDR3 reads CAISEGQLNTEAFF. Written as DNA, the CDR3 is TGTGCCATCAGTGAGGGACAGTTGAACACTGAAGCTTTCTTT.

V usage is TRBV2 and J usage is TRBJ1-5; 7 positions match TRBD1. The CDR3 runs to 15 residues. CDR1 is SNHLY, CDR2 FYNNEI, per germline. Trimming cost V 4 bases and J 2 bases; bases outside gene matches: 5. The CDR3 nucleotides are TGTGCCAGCAGTGCCGGGACAGTTGGCAATCAGCCCCAGCATTTT. It yields the protein CASSAGTVGNQPQHF.

The CDR3 spells CASSLRGQPQHF. The CDR3 nucleotides are TGTGCCAGCAGCCTAAGGGGTCAGCCCCAGCATTTT. The genes are TRBV5-6 and TRBJ1-5; TRBD1 is a possible D gene (5 bases). The V gene lost 4 bases and the J gene lost 6 bases, with 8 bases spanning the gap. This CDR3 contains 12 residues. Germline lookup yields CDR1 SGHDT and CDR2 YYEEEE.

The chain joins TRBV16 to TRBJ2-7, with D perhaps matching TRBD1 (6 bases). The CDR3 is 12 residues long. The V gene's germline CDR1 is KGHSY and CDR2 FQNENV. The V and J ends lost 4 bases and 4 bases respectively, with 8 bases between them. CDR3 nucleotide sequence: TGTGCCAGCAGCCTTACAGGGTACGAGCAGTACTTC. It translates to CASSLTGYEQYF.

This chain connects TRBV23-1 to TRBJ2-6; tentatively, D is TRBD2 (6 bases). TRBV23-1 is given ORF status, its function remaining uncertain. The V end lost 4 bases, the J end lost 0 bases, and 13 bases lay between the germline ends. This CDR3 has 17 residues. CDR3 coding DNA: TGCGCCAGCAGTCGACCGGGACTGTTCTCTGGGGCCAACGTCCTGACTTTC. Translated: CASSRPGLFSGANVLTF.

The V gene is TRBV4-3, the J gene TRBJ2-3; 10 bases match TRBD1. The CDR3 length is 16 residues. V gave up 3 bases and J gave up 5 bases; unmatched junction bases: 8. Germline lookup yields CDR1 LGHNA and CDR2 YSLEER. CDR3 in DNA: TGCGCCAGCAGCCAGGTTTCGACAGGGGGCTTAGATACGCAGTATTTT. Its translation is CASSQVSTGGLDTQYF.